This TCR beta chain was found in a study of blood T cell repertoires in COVID-19. Some clones are missing from TCRdb's copy, which holds only in-frame ones; the method was immunoSEQ multiplex PCR. The top ten clones hold 4.2% of a sample with some 250,000 clones, roughly 80% of them seen once. This CDR3 spans 13 amino acids. The germline CDR1 and CDR2 sequences are SEHNR and FQNEAQ (reference sequence). V shed 3 bases and J 10 bases; nucleotides not matched to a gene: 5. The chain couples TRBV7-9 to TRBJ2-1; 8 bases are a match to TRBD2. Sequencing was carried out using peripheral blood. The TCR was taken from a man aged 55 to 69 with acute or convalescent COVID-19. The CDR3 here is CASSLGTRREQFF. Here the CDR3 DNA reads TGTGCCAGCAGCTTGGGGACTAGGCGAGAGCAGTTCTTC. The variable domain in full, with the rest retrieved from reference TRBV7-9 and TRBJ2-1, is DTGVSQNPRHKITKRGQNVTFRCDPISEHNRLYWYRQTLGQGPEFLTYFQNEAQLEKSRLLSDRFSAERPKGSFSTLEIQRTEQGDSAMYLCASSLGTRREQFFGPGTRLTVL.